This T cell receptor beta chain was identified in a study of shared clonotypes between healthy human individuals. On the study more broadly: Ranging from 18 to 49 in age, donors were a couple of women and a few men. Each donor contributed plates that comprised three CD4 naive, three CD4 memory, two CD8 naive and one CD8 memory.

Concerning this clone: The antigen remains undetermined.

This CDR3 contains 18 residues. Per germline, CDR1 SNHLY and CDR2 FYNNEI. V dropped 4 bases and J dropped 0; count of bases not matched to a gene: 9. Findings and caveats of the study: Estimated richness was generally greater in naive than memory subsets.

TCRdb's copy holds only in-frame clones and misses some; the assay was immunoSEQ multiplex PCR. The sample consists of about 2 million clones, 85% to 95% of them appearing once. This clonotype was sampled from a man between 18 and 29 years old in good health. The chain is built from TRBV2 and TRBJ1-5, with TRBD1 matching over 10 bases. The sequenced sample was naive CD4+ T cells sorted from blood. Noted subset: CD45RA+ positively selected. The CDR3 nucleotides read TGTGCCAGCAGTGCCCAGGGACAGGGGAAATATAGCAATCAGCCCCAGCATTTT. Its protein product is CASSAQGQGKYSNQPQHF. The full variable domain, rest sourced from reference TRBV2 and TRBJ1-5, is EPEVTQTPSHQVTQMGQEVILRCVPISNHLYFYWYRQILGQKVEFLVSFYNNEISEKSEIFDDQFSVERPDGSNFTLKIRSTKLEDSAMYFCASSAQGQGKYSNQPQHFGDGTRLSIL.